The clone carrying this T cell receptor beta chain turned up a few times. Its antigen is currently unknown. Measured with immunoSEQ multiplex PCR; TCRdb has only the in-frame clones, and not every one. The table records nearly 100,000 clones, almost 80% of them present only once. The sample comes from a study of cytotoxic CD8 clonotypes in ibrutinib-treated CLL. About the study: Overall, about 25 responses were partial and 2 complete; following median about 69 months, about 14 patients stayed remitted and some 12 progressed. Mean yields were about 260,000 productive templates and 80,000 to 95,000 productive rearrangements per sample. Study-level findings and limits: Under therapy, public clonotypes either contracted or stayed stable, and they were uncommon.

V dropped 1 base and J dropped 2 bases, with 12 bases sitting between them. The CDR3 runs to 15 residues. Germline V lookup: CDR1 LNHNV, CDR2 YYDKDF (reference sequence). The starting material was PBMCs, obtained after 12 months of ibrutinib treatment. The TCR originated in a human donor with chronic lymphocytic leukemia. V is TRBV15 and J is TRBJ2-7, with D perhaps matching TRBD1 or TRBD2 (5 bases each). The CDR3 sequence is CATSRGDPNAYEQYF. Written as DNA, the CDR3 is TGTGCCACCAGCAGAGGGGACCCCAATGCCTACGAGCAGTACTTC.